These 27 T cell receptor beta chains came from one sample sequenced in a study of cytomegalovirus exposure and HLA in healthy donors. PCR used 60 Vbeta primers and 13 Jbeta primers. Method: immunoSEQ multiplex PCR; TCRdb's copy keeps in-frame clones and lacks some. The listing records fewer than 100,000 clones. Sequencing was performed on PBMCs. All receptors derive from a woman aged 55-75 years in good health and CMV-seronegative.

Here the CDR3 reads CASSLVPGGGTDTQYF. DNA of the CDR3: TGTGCCAGCAGCTTAGTACCAGGGGGCGGCACAGATACGCAGTATTTT. V usage is TRBV11-2 and J usage is TRBJ2-3; 8 bases agree with TRBD1. Germline CDR1 SGHAT, CDR2 FQNNGV. The junction had 4 bases not matched to a gene; V was cut back by 1 base and J by 1 base. This CDR3 region has 16 residues.

V gene TRBV7-2 combines with J gene TRBJ2-5, with 12 bases aligning to TRBD2. The ends lost 5 bases at V and 4 bases at J; junction bases unmatched: 8. CDR1 is SGHTA and CDR2 is FQGNSA in the germline V gene. CDR3 length: 16 amino acids. CDR3 protein: CASSRLGLAGTETQYF. The CDR3 DNA is TGTGCCAGCAGCCGACTTGGACTAGCGGGAACAGAGACCCAGTACTTC.

The chain is built from TRBV28 and TRBJ1-1, with D perhaps matching TRBD1 (5 bases). This CDR3 is built from 14 residues. V dropped 6 bases and J dropped 4 bases, with 15 bases sitting between them. Germline V gene lookup returns CDR1 MDHEN and CDR2 SYDVKM. The CDR3 region is CASSQIRDSTEAFF. The CDR3 region has the DNA TGTGCCAGCAGCCAAATCAGGGACTCCACTGAAGCTTTCTTT.

This rearrangement joins TRBV6-1 to TRBJ1-6; the D is unclear. The germline V and J ends were trimmed by 2 bases and 9 bases, with 8 bases remaining between them. The CDR3 length is 13 residues. Germline V gene sequence: CDR1 MNHNS, CDR2 SASEGT. Written as DNA, the CDR3 is TGTGCCAGCAGTGAATCGAGGGTTTCACCCCTCCACTTT. As protein: CASSESRVSPLHF.

The chain uses TRBV11-1 and TRBJ2-7, with 7 bases lining up with TRBD1. The germline V gene has CDR1 SGHAT and CDR2 FQDESV (reference sequence). The J segment lost 0 bases and the V segment lost 4 bases, leaving 6 bases of the junction unmatched. The CDR3 extends over 15 amino acids. CDR3 bases: TGTGCCAGCAGCTCCCGGGACAGAACCTCCTACGAGCAGTACTTC. It encodes CASSSRDRTSYEQYF.

V and J are TRBV28 and TRBJ1-1; 7 positions match TRBD1. Germline assignment: CDR1 MDHEN and CDR2 SYDVKM. V was pared by 2 bases and J by 10 bases, with 4 bases of the junction left unmatched. This CDR3 has 12 residues. The CDR3 reads CASSLGTDRAFF. For the CDR3, the DNA is TGTGCCAGCAGTTTAGGGACAGACCGAGCTTTCTTT.

The chain uses TRBV27 and TRBJ1-5, with D possibly being TRBD1 (6 bases). CDR1 is MNHEY, CDR2 SMNVEV, per germline (reference sequence). This CDR3 spans 18 amino acids. V lost 5 bases and J 5 bases, leaving 25 bases between the germline ends. The CDR3 DNA reads TGTGCCAGCAGTACAAGGAGTAACGAGTGGACAGCAGATCAGCCCCAGCATTTT. Its translation is CASSTRSNEWTADQPQHF.

The chain combines TRBV19 with TRBJ2-3; D not resolved. The V end lost 1 base, the J end lost 7 bases, and 12 bases lay between the germline ends. The CDR3 totals 14 residues. The germline V gene has CDR1 LNHDA and CDR2 SQIVND (reference sequence). CDR3 DNA sequence: TGTGCCAGTAGTATAGTGTCGGGTTTGAATACGCAGTATTTT. Its translation: CASSIVSGLNTQYF.

The V and J genes are TRBV28 and TRBJ2-1; TRBD2 is a possible D gene (5 bases). Trimming removed 3 bases from V and 8 bases from J, with 5 bases in between. CDR3 size: 11 residues. CDR1 is MDHEN, CDR2 SYDVKM, per germline. The CDR3 spells CASSLRDEQFF. CDR3 DNA: TGTGCCAGCAGTTTGAGGGATGAGCAGTTCTTC.

This chain links TRBV11-2 with TRBJ1-3, with D possibly TRBD1 on 5 matching bases. There are 15 residues in the CDR3. From germline, CDR1 is SGHAT and CDR2 FQNNGV. Trimming removed 4 bases at V and 3 bases at J, with 13 bases between. Written as DNA, the CDR3 is TGTGCCAGCAGCTATTCCGGGACTCATGGAAACACCATATATTTT. Translating it yields CASSYSGTHGNTIYF.

The DNA for the CDR3 is TGCGCCAGCAGCGCGCCCGAGGGTACTGAAGCTTTCTTT. It is translated as CASSAPEGTEAFF. The gene calls are TRBV5-1 and TRBJ1-1, with unresolved D. This CDR3 has 13 amino acids. Per germline, CDR1 SGHRS and CDR2 YFSETQ. V was pared by 4 bases and J by 5 bases, with 12 bases between.

This chain joins TRBV12-5 and TRBJ2-2; D is possibly TRBD1 (6 bases). Germline lookup yields CDR1 LGHNT and CDR2 FRNRAP. CDR3 size: 15 residues. With 5 bases removed from V and 0 bases from J, the gap between germline ends came to 10 bases. The CDR3: CASGLGHPNTGELFF. CDR3 bases: TGTGCTAGTGGTCTGGGACACCCGAACACCGGGGAGCTGTTTTTT.

The chain carries TRBV4-2 and TRBJ2-7, with D perhaps TRBD1 (5 bases). Germline V gene data show CDR1 as LGHNA and CDR2 as YNFKEQ. Between the trimmed V and J ends, which lost 4 bases and 0 bases, there was a span of 13 bases. The CDR3 sequence is 15 residues long. The CDR3 region is CASSPLGASSYEQYF. Here the CDR3 DNA reads TGTGCCAGCAGCCCCCTTGGGGCAAGCTCCTACGAGCAGTACTTC.

The chain uses TRBV7-2 and TRBJ2-7, with TRBD2 identical over 9 bases. CDR1 and CDR2 from the germline V gene are SGHTA and FQGNSA. The V segment lost 3 bases and the J segment 2 bases; nucleotides outside the gene matches: 2. The CDR3 is 14 amino acids. The CDR3 loop reads CASSFGTSPYEQYF. In DNA, the CDR3 is TGTGCCAGCAGCTTTGGGACTAGCCCCTACGAGCAGTACTTC.

The chain combines TRBV30 with TRBJ2-7; no firm D call. Trimming stripped 5 bases from V and 5 bases from J, with 25 bases between. CDR1 GTSNPN and CDR2 SVGIG come from the germline V gene (reference sequence). This CDR3 has 16 residues. This chain's CDR3 is CAWETPFDQARDEQYF. The CDR3 coding sequence is TGTGCCTGGGAAACCCCCTTTGACCAGGCCAGAGACGAGCAGTACTTC.

The gene calls are TRBV27 and TRBJ2-7, with D possibly TRBD2 on 6 matching bases. V dropped 5 bases and J dropped 4 bases, with 12 bases sitting between them. CDR3 size: 13 residues. Looked up from germline, CDR1 is MNHEY and CDR2 is SMNVEV (reference sequence). The CDR3 reads CASSELAGYEQYF. The CDR3 DNA reads as TGTGCCAGCAGTGAACTGGCGGGGTACGAGCAGTACTTC.

The chain is built from TRBV28 and TRBJ1-1, with D maybe TRBD1 (6 bases). The CDR3 is 14 amino acids. V was shortened by 8 bases and J by 5 bases, with 18 bases between the two germline ends. Germline values: CDR1 MDHEN, CDR2 SYDVKM. The CDR3 region is CASGKQGGRTEAFF. In nucleotides, the CDR3 is TGTGCCAGCGGGAAACAGGGTGGTCGAACTGAAGCTTTCTTT.

The V call is TRBV19, the J call TRBJ2-2, with TRBD2 as a possible D gene (5 bases). The CDR3 is made up of 15 amino acids. CDR1 and CDR2 from the germline V gene are LNHDA and SQIVND (reference sequence). The V end lost 2 bases, the J end lost 1 base, and 8 bases lay between the germline ends. Written as DNA, the CDR3 is TGTGCCAGTAGTATAAGACGGGAGAACACCGGGGAGCTGTTTTTT. This gives the protein CASSIRRENTGELFF.

The chain employs TRBV5-1 and TRBJ1-4, with TRBD1 identical over 8 bases. Germline V CDR1 and CDR2: SGHRS, YFSETQ. The V gene end was trimmed by 4 bases and the J gene end by 8 bases; junction bases not matched to a gene: 7. CDR3 size: 14 residues. CDR3 bases: TGCGCCAGCAGCACCCGGGACAGGAGCGAAAAACTGTTTTTT. Its translation is CASSTRDRSEKLFF.

The chain is built from TRBV10-3 and TRBJ1-1; maybe TRBD1 (5 bases). The CDR3 contains 14 residues. Per germline, CDR1 ENHRY and CDR2 SYGVKD. V was cut by 3 bases and J by 4 bases, with 12 bases left in between. CDR3 protein: CAISEPDKSTEAFF. The CDR3 DNA reads TGTGCCATCAGTGAACCGGACAAGTCCACTGAAGCTTTCTTT.

This chain joins TRBV18 and TRBJ1-1; the D gene is possibly TRBD1 (5 bases). Trimming pared 3 bases from V and 0 bases from J, leaving 8 bases between. Germline CDR1 and CDR2: KGHSH and LQKENI. This CDR3 comprises 14 residues. The CDR3 DNA follows: TGTGCCAGCTCACCGACAGCCTTGAACACTGAAGCTTTCTTT. This translates into CASSPTALNTEAFF.

The rearrangement links TRBV5-4 to TRBJ1-2, with TRBD1 identical over 7 bases. Germline V gives CDR1 SGHNT, CDR2 YYREEE (reference sequence). The V segment lost 5 bases and the J segment 3 bases; nucleotides outside the gene matches: 7. The CDR3 spans 14 residues. This CDR3 is CASSRATGDYGYTF. The CDR3 nucleotides are TGTGCCAGCAGTCGTGCAACAGGGGACTATGGCTACACCTTC.

The chain recombines TRBV19 with TRBJ1-5, with TRBD1 matching over 11 bases. The CDR3 runs 17 residues. J was trimmed by 5 bases and V by 0 bases; bases with no gene match: 6. Germline assignment: CDR1 LNHDA and CDR2 SQIVND (reference sequence). The CDR3, as DNA: TGTGCCAGTAGTATAGATCTGGGACAGGGGGTTTATCAGCCCCAGCATTTT. It specifies CASSIDLGQGVYQPQHF.

The chain is built from TRBV28 and TRBJ1-2; a possible D gene is TRBD1 (5 bases). CDR3 length equals 15 residues. Germline V gene sequence: CDR1 MDHEN, CDR2 SYDVKM. V dropped 8 bases and J dropped 4 bases, with 20 bases sitting between them. CDR3 in amino acids: CASYSPREVLYGYTF. In nucleotides, the CDR3 is TGTGCCAGCTATAGCCCCAGGGAGGTTCTCTATGGCTACACCTTC.

The chain recombines TRBV19 with TRBJ2-1; D is undetermined. The V gene lost 5 bases and the J gene lost 5 bases, with 13 bases spanning the gap. This CDR3 is 14 amino acids long. Germline CDR1 reads LNHDA; CDR2 reads SQIVND (reference sequence). This CDR3 is CASSVTSSNNEQFF. The DNA for the CDR3 is TGTGCCAGTAGTGTCACTTCTAGTAACAATGAGCAGTTCTTC.

The rearrangement links TRBV21-1 to TRBJ2-2; TRBD2, the table's D call, was not compared with the DNA. TRBV21-1 constitutes a pseudogene. The CDR3 is made up of 17 amino acids. The CDR3 reads CASRAHSGRAVTGELFF. CDR3 sequence (DNA): TGTGCCAGCCGCGCCCATAGCGGGAGGGCCGTCACCGGGGAGCTGTTTTTT.

CDR3 nucleotides: TGTGCCAGCAGTGACAGGGGGGTGGGGACTGAAGCTTTCTTT. It is translated as CASSDRGVGTEAFF. V gene TRBV27 combines with J gene TRBJ1-1, with 9 positions matching TRBD1. V lost 5 bases, J lost 5 bases, and 6 bases stayed unmatched. The CDR3 contains 14 residues. Germline lookup yields CDR1 MNHEY and CDR2 SMNVEV (reference sequence).